This T cell receptor beta chain stems from a study of immune cell composition in non-small cell lung cancer. Normal lung was sampled as far from the tumour as possible, at least 3 cm. General observations from the study: Tumour-reactive clones were not shown to match dominant in vivo tumour clones. Overall clonality, unlike maximal tumour-associated clone frequency, did not predict TIL reactivity.

Clones were read by immunoSEQ multiplex PCR, and TCRdb kept only the in-frame ones, dropping some. The data contain under 2,000 clones, 70% to 80% of them singletons. V lost 9 bases and J lost 0; bases outside the gene matches: 5. Germline V gives CDR1 KGHSH, CDR2 LQKENI. CDR3 length: 14 amino acids. As regards this clone: Its antigen is still unknown.

The chain recombines TRBV18 with TRBJ1-5; 7 bases are a match to TRBD1. What was sequenced was non-adjacent lung tissue. This TCR was recovered from a human donor with non-small cell lung cancer. The CDR3 DNA follows: TGTGCCAGTGGACAGGACTATAGCAATCAGCCCCAGCATTTT. Translating gives CASGQDYSNQPQHF.